The present T cell receptor (beta chain) was sequenced within a study of shared clonotypes between healthy human individuals. The study's findings and limits: Relative to their counterparts shared across all four donors, non-shared clonotypes exhibited diminished generation probabilities.

Comments on this clone: Its antigen is not known.

CDR3 length: 16 residues. Every immunoSEQ plate was one replicate of a subset's evenly spread DNA. Produced via immunoSEQ multiplex PCR; TCRdb's table is partial and in-frame only. The sample contains roughly 2.2 million clones, 85% to 95% of which appear only once. This TCR derives from a man younger than 30 in good health. Some clones in this sample may be carry-over from other donors' samples. V is TRBV21-1 and J is TRBJ2-2; the table's D call, TRBD1, has no DNA check behind it. TRBV21-1 is tagged as a pseudogene. Sequenced material: naive CD4+ T cells from PBMCs. This sample's subset: CD45RA+ positively selected. In DNA, the CDR3 is TGTGCCAGCAGCAAAAGGCACAGTAATAACACCGGGGAGCTGTTTTTT. This translates into CASSKRHSNNTGELFF.